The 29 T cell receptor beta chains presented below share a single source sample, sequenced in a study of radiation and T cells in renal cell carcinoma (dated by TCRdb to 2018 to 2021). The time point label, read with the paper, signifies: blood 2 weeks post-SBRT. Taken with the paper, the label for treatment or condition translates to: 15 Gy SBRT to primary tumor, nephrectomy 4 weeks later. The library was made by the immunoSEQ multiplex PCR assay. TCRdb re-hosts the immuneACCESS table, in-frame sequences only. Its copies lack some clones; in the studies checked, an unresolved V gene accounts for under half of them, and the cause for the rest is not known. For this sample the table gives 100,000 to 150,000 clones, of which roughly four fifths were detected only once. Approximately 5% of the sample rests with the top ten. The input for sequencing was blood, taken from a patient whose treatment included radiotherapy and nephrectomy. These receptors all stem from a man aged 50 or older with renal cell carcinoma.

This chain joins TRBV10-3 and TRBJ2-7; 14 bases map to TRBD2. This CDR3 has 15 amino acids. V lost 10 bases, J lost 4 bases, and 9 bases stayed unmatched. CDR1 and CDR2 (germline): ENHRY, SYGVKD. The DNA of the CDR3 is TGTGCCAGCGGACCCGGGACTAGCGGGAGTTACGAGCAGTACTTC. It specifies CASGPGTSGSYEQYF.

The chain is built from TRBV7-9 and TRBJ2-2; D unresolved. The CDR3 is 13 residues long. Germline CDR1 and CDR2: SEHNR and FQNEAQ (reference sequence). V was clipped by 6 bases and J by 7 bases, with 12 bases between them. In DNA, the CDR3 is TGTGCCAGCAGTCAACTTCTGCGCGGGGAGCTGTTTTTT. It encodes CASSQLLRGELFF. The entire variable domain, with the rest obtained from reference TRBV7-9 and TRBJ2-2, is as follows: DTGVSQNPRHKITKRGQNVTFRCDPISEHNRLYWYRQTLGQGPEFLTYFQNEAQLEKSRLLSDRFSAERPKGSFSTLEIQRTEQGDSAMYLCASSQLLRGELFFGEGSRLTVL.

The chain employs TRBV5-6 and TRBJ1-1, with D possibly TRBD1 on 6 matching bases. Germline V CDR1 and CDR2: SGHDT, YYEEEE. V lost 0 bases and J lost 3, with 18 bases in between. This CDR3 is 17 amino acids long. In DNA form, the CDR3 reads TGTGCCAGCAGCTTGGTGGCAGGGGTGAAAAAGTACACTGAAGCTTTCTTT. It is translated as CASSLVAGVKKYTEAFF.

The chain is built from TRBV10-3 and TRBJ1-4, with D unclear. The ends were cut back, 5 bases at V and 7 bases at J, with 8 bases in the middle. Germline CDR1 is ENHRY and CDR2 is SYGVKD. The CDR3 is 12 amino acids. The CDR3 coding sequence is TGTGCCATCAGTCGGGGAAGTGAAAAACTGTTTTTT. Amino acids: CAISRGSEKLFF.

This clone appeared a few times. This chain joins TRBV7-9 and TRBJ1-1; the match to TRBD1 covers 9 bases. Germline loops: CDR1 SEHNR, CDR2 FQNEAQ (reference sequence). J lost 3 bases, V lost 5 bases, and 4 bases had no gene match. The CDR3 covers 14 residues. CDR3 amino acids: CASSPRTGDTEAFF. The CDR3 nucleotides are TGTGCCAGCAGCCCAAGGACAGGGGACACTGAAGCTTTCTTT.

The CDR3 DNA is TGTGCCAGCAGCTATTCGGGGGGCACGAACGAGCAGTACTTC. It is translated as CASSYSGGTNEQYF. The rearrangement joins TRBV7-3 to TRBJ2-7; possible D gene TRBD2, 7 bases. V lost 4 bases and J lost 5, with 15 bases in between. Germline V gene data show CDR1 as SGHTA and CDR2 as FQGTGA. This CDR3 spans 14 amino acids.

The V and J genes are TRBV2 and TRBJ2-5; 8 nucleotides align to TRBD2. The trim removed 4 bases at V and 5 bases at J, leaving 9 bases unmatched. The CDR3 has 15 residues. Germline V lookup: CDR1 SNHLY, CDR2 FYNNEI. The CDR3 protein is CASSGVGTSLETQYF. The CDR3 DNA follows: TGTGCCAGCAGTGGGGTAGGGACTAGTTTGGAGACCCAGTACTTC.

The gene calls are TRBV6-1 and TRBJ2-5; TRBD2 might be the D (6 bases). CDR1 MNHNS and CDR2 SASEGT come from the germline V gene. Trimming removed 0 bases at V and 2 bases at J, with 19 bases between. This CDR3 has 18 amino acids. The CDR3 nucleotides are TGTGCCAGCAGTGAAGCAGTGGGAGGCATGATTAAACAAGAGACCCAGTACTTC. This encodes CASSEAVGGMIKQETQYF.

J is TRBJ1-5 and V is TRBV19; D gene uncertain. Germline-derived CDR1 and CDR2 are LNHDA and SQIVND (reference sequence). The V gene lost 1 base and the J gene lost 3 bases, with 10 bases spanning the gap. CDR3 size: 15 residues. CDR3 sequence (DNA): TGTGCCAGTAGTATAGTCCCAGTCTACAATCAGCCCCAGCATTTT. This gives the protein CASSIVPVYNQPQHF.

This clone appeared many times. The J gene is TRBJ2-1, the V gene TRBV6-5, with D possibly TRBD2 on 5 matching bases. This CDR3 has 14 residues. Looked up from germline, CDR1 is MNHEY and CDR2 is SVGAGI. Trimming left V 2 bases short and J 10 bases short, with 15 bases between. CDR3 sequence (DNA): TGTGCCAGCAGTTACGGACTCAAACTTGGGGAGCAGTTCTTC. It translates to CASSYGLKLGEQFF.

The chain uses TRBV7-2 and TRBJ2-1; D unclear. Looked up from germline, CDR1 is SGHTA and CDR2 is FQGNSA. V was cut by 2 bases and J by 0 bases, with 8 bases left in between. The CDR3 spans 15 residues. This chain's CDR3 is CASSLQRSSYNEQFF. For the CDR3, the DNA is TGTGCCAGCAGCTTACAACGAAGCTCCTACAATGAGCAGTTCTTC.

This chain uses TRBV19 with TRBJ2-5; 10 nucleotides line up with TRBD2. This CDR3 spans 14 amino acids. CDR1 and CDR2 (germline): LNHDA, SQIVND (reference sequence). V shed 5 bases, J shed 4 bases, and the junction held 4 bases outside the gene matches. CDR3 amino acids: CASSPTSGAETQYF. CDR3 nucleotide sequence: TGTGCCAGTAGTCCCACTAGCGGGGCAGAGACCCAGTACTTC. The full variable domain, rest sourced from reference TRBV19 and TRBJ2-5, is DGGITQSPKYLFRKEGQNVTLSCEQNLNHDAMYWYRQDPGQGLRLIYYSQIVNDFQKGDIAEGYSVSREKKESFPLTVTSAQKNPTAFYLCASSPTSGAETQYFGPGTRLLVL.

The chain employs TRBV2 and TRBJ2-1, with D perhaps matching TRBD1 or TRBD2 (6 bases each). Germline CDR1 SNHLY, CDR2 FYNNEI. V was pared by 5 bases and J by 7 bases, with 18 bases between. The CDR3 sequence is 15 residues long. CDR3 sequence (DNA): TGTGCCAGCAGTTACAGGGAGGTGGGGACAAATGAGCAGTTCTTC. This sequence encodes CASSYREVGTNEQFF. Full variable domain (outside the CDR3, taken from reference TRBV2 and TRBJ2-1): EPEVTQTPSHQVTQMGQEVILRCVPISNHLYFYWYRQILGQKVEFLVSFYNNEISEKSEIFDDQFSVERPDGSNFTLKIRSTKLEDSAMYFCASSYREVGTNEQFFGPGTRLTVL.

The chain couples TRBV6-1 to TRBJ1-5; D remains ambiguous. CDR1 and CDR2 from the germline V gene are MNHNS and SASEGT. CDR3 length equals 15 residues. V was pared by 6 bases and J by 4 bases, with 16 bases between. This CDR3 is CASRGTHSTNQPQHF. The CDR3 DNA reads TGTGCCAGCAGGGGAACTCACTCAACAAATCAGCCCCAGCATTTT.

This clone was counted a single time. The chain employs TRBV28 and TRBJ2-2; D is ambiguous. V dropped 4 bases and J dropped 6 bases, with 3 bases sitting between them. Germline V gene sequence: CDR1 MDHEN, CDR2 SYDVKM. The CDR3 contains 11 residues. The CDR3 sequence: CASSSSGELFF. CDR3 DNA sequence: TGTGCCAGCAGTTCGTCCGGGGAGCTGTTTTTT.

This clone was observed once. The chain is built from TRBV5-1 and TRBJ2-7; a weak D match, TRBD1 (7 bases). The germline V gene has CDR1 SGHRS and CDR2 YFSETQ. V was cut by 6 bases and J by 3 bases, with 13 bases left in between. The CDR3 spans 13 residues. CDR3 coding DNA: TGCGCCAGCACCCGGGGGACAGACTACGAGCAGTACTTC. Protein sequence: CASTRGTDYEQYF. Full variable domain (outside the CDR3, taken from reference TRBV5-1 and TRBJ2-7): KAGVTQTPRYLIKTRGQQVTLSCSPISGHRSVSWYQQTPGQGLQFLFEYFSETQRNKGNFPGRFSGRQFSNSRSEMNVSTLELGDSALYLCASTRGTDYEQYFGPGTRLTVT.

DNA for the CDR3: TGTGCCAGCAGAGAAACAACGACCTCCTACAATGAGCAGTTCTTC. Translated: CASRETTTSYNEQFF. The J gene is TRBJ2-1, the V gene TRBV2; D ambiguous. The CDR3 is 15 amino acids. V gave up 6 bases and J gave up 0 bases, with 12 bases separating them. Germline CDR1 and CDR2: SNHLY and FYNNEI.

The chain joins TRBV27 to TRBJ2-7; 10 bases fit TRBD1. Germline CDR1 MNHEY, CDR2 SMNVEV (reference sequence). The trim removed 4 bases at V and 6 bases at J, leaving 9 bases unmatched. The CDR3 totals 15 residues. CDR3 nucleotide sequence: TGTGCCAGCAGTTCAATCCGGGACAGGGGTTCCGAGCAGTACTTC. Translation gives CASSSIRDRGSEQYF.

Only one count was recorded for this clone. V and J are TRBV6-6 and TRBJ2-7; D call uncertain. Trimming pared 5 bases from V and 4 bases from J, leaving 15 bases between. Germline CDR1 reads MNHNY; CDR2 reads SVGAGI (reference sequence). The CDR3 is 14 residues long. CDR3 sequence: CASSPSGSSYEQYF. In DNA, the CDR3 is TGTGCCAGCAGTCCCTCAGGTAGCTCTTACGAGCAGTACTTC.

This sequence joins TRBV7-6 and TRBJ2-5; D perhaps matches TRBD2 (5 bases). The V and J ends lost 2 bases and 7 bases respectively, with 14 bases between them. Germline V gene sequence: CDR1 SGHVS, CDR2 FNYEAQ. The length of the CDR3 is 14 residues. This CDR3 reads CASSLTGNKGTQYF. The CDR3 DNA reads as TGTGCCAGCAGCTTAACCGGGAATAAGGGGACCCAGTACTTC.

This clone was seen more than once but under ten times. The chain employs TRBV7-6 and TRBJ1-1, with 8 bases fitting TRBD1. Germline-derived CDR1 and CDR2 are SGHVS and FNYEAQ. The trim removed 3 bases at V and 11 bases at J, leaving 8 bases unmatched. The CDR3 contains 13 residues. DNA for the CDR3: TGTGCCAGCAGCTTGAGGGACAGGTCGAAGGCTTTCTTT. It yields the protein CASSLRDRSKAFF.

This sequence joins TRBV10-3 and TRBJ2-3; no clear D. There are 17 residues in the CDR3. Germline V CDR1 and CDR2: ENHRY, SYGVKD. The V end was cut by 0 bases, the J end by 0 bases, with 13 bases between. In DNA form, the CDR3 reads TGTGCCATCAGTGAGTCGACTCGAGGTCCTAGCACAGATACGCAGTATTTT. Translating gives CAISESTRGPSTDTQYF.

The CDR3 DNA reads as TGTGCCAGCTCACCACCGGGTACGAGGGCCGAATCTGGAAACACCATATATTTT. Amino acids: CASSPPGTRAESGNTIYF. The chain joins TRBV18 to TRBJ1-3; D remains ambiguous. Germline V gene lookup returns CDR1 KGHSH and CDR2 LQKENI. The ends were cut back, 0 bases at V and 1 base at J, with 16 bases in the middle. The CDR3 contains 18 residues.

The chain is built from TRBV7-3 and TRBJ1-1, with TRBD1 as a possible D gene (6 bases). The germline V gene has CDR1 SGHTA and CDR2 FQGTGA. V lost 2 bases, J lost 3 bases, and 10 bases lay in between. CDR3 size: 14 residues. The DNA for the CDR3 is TGTGCCAGCAGCTTACAGGGGAGTGACACTGAAGCTTTCTTT. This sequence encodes CASSLQGSDTEAFF.

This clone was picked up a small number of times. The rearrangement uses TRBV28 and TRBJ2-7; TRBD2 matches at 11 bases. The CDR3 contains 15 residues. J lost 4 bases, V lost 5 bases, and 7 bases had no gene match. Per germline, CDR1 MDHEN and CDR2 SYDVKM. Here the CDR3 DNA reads TGTGCCAGCAGTCCGCCTAGCGGGAGGTATTACGAGCAGTACTTC. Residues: CASSPPSGRYYEQYF. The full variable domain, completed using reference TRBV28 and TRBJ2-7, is DVKVTQSSRYLVKRTGEKVFLECVQDMDHENMFWYRQDPGLGLRLIYFSYDVKMKEKGDIPEGYSVSREKKERFSLILESASTNQTSMYLCASSPPSGRYYEQYFGPGTRLTVT.

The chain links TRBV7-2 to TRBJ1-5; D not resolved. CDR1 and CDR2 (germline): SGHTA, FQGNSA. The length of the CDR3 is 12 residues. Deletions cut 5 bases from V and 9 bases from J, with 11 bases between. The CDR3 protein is CASSGRIGPQHF. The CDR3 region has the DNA TGTGCCAGCAGCGGCCGTATTGGGCCCCAGCATTTT.

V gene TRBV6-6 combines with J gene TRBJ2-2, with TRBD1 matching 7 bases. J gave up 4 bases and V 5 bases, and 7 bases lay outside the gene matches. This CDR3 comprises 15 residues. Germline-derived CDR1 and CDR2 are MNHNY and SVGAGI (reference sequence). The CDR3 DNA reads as TGTGCCAGCAGTCACAGGGGCGAGGGCACCGGGGAGCTGTTTTTT. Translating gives CASSHRGEGTGELFF.

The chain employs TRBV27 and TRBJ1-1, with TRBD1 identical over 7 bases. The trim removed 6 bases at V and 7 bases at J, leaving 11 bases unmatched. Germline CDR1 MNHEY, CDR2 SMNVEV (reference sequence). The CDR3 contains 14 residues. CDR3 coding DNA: TGTGCCAGCAGGCCACTGACAGGGATTGGTGAAGCTTTCTTT. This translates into CASRPLTGIGEAFF.

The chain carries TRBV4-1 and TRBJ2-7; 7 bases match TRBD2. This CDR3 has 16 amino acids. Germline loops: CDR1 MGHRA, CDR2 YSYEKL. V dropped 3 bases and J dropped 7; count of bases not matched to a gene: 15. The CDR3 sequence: CASSHASLGLPQEQYF. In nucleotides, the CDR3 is TGCGCCAGCAGCCATGCAAGCCTGGGACTACCCCAAGAGCAGTACTTC.